This T cell receptor beta chain was identified in a study of early T cells in non-severe SARS-CoV-2 infection. The sample holds many counts of this clonotype. TCRdb independently ran MiXCR on the 5' RACE reads; one entry per CDR3 protein. This sample has around 52,000 distinct CDR3 sequences, with about 5.9% found just once. Germline V CDR1 and CDR2: MDHEN, SYDVKM. Deletions cut 5 bases from V and 8 bases from J, with 27 bases between. The CDR3 length is 17 residues. The sequenced sample was whole blood. The chain links TRBV28 to TRBJ1-2, with a weak D call TRBD1 (5 bases). The clonotype comes from an adult who was a healthcare worker with PCR-confirmed SARS-CoV-2 infection or an uninfected control (not recorded which). CDR3 residues: CASSLYPSLRDGKGYTF. In DNA form, the CDR3 reads TGTGCCAGCAGTCTCTACCCTTCCCTCAGGGATGGAAAGGGCTACACCTTC.